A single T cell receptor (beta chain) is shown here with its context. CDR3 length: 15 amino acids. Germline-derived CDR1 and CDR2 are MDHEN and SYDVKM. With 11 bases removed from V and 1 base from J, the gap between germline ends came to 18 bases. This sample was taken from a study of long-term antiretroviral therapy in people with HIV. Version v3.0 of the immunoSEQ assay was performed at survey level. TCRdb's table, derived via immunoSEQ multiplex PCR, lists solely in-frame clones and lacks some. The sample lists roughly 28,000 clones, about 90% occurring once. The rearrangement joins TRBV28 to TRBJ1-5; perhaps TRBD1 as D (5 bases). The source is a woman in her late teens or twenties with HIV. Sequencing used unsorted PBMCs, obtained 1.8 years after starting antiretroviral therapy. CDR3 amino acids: CAGGAGMGSNQPQHF. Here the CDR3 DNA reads TGTGCCGGGGGAGCAGGGATGGGGAGCAATCAGCCCCAGCATTTT. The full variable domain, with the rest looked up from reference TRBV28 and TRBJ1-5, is DVKVTQSSRYLVKRTGEKVFLECVQDMDHENMFWYRQDPGLGLRLIYFSYDVKMKEKGDIPEGYSVSREKKERFSLILESASTNQTSMYLCAGGAGMGSNQPQHFGDGTRLSIL.